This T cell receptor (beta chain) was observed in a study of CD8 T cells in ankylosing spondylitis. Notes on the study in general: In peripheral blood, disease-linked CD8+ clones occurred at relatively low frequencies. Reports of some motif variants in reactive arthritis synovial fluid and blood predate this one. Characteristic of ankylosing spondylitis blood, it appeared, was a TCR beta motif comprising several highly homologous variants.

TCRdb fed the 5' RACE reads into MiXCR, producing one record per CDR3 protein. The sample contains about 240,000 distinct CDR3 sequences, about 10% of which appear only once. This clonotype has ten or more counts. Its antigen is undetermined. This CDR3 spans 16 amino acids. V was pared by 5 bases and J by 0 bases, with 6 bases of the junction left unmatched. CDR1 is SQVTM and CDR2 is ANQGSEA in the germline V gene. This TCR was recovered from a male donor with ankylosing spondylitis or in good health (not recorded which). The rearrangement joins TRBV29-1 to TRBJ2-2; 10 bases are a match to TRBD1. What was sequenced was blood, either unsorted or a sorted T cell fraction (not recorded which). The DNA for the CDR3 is TGCAGCGTTTTAGACAGGGGGCGCGCGAACACCGGGGAGCTGTTTTTT. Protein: CSVLDRGRANTGELFF.